This TCR beta chain was captured in a study of lymphopenia after photon versus proton radiotherapy. Study-wide results and caveats: Authors raise, but do not show, better survival with proton therapy. After the lymphocyte nadir, photon-treated repertoires showed oligoclonal expansion, especially of CD8+ Temra cells.

Note on this clone: What it binds is not known.

Libraries were prepared by immunoSEQ multiplex PCR; TCRdb keeps only in-frame clonotypes and omits some of them. The sample shows around 20,000 clones, roughly 90% of them seen only once. Material: peripheral blood, obtained from a patient treated with photon-based radiotherapy. The clonotype comes from a woman in her forties with cholangiocarcinoma.

Here the CDR3 DNA reads TGTGCCAGTAGTCCCCGGGACAGGGTTAACACCGGGGAGCTGTTTTTT. Translated: CASSPRDRVNTGELFF. The J gene is TRBJ2-2, the V gene TRBV19; 9 bases match TRBD1. V was pared by 5 bases and J by 2 bases, with 6 bases of the junction left unmatched. Germline CDR1 LNHDA, CDR2 SQIVND (reference sequence). The CDR3 has 16 residues.